This T cell receptor beta chain is drawn from a study of spatial heterogeneity in lung cancer (dated 2019 in TCRdb). Background for the entire study: Donors were over 60 patients with early-stage, untreated non-small cell lung cancer from the lung TRACERx cohort. In non-small cell lung cancer, the study quantitatively compared TCR alpha and beta repertoires across several tumor regions, matched nontumor lung, and blood. Nonsynonymous mutation counts, determined by whole-exome sequencing of tumor tissue, were related to features of the TCR repertoire. At surgery, both alpha and beta chains were TCR-sequenced in 200 to 250 tumor regions, 64 matched nontumor lung samples and a few dozen PBMC samples. Follow-up PBMC samples were sequenced whenever available, and the median time to follow-up was roughly two years after resection. Beta-chain transcripts were consistently detected in greater numbers than alpha-chain transcripts, which likely reflected higher beta-chain transcript abundance. In the raw uncorrected reads, each unique combination of TCR and UMI appeared on average more than ten times. Beyond this particular receptor, the publication reports: Confirming at a functional level the hypothesis that regional TCRs recognize regional mutations was considered to require additional single-cell paired TCR alpha and beta sequencing. Comparisons of baseline and follow-up blood repertoires included only about 15 patients. Ubiquitous expanded tumor TCRs showed up in blood more often at tumor resection than at routine follow-up.

Read against the paper, the sample's time point label means: blood at routine non-recurrence follow-up after resection. Whole RNA extracted from tumor and nontumor lung tissue, or from cryopreserved PBMC samples, was used for TCR sequencing without cell sorting. Only patients for whom sufficient RNA was available from at least two tumor regions were selected for TCR sequencing. The library was built by means of 5' RACE. The reads were generated on a NextSeq 500. The TCR library protocol attached a unique molecular identifier to each TCR cDNA molecule to allow correction of PCR and sequencing errors. The paper's processing steps were these. TCR identification, UMI-based error correction and CDR3 extraction were performed with Decombinator tools. Expanded TCRs were defined as those above a frequency of 2 per 1,000, corresponding to the top 1% of the tumor frequency distribution. Each repertoire was subsampled 100 times to 5,000 TCRs, after which Renyi diversity was computed with the R vegan package. CDR3 similarity networks were built from amino acid triplet string-kernel similarity, with CDR3s being connected when pairwise similarity was above 0.82. TCRdb cleaned the public reads at Q25 with fastp, built clones with MiXCR and kept in-frame beta chains. A single entry per CDR3 protein holds the most common genes and DNA from its merged rows. Clone size and V and J calls follow TCRdb, not the original study. This sample lists approximately 100,000 distinct CDR3 sequences; around 19% were detected once. About a fifth of the sample goes to the ten largest clones.

This clonotype was found a few times. Its recognized antigen is unknown. Within one base of it there is no much larger clone, and no base qualities were kept. This TCR came from a male donor with early-stage non-small cell lung cancer. The sequencing here drew on PBMCs, taken at follow-up.

The bases read TGTGCCAGCAGCTTTACCTTAGCGGGAGTCGGGGAGCTGTTTTTT. It translates as CASSFTLAGVGELFF. The chain couples TRBV7-2 to TRBJ2-2, and 9 junctional nucleotides match TRBD2. The CDR3 numbers 15 residues from cysteine through phenylalanine. Solely the CDR3 DNA is kept, with 45 bases framed from the first base. Unmatched junction bases come to 6, with V trimmed by 3 bases and J by 7 bases. Sequences SGHTA (CDR1) and FQGNSA (CDR2) are obtained from the germline V gene.